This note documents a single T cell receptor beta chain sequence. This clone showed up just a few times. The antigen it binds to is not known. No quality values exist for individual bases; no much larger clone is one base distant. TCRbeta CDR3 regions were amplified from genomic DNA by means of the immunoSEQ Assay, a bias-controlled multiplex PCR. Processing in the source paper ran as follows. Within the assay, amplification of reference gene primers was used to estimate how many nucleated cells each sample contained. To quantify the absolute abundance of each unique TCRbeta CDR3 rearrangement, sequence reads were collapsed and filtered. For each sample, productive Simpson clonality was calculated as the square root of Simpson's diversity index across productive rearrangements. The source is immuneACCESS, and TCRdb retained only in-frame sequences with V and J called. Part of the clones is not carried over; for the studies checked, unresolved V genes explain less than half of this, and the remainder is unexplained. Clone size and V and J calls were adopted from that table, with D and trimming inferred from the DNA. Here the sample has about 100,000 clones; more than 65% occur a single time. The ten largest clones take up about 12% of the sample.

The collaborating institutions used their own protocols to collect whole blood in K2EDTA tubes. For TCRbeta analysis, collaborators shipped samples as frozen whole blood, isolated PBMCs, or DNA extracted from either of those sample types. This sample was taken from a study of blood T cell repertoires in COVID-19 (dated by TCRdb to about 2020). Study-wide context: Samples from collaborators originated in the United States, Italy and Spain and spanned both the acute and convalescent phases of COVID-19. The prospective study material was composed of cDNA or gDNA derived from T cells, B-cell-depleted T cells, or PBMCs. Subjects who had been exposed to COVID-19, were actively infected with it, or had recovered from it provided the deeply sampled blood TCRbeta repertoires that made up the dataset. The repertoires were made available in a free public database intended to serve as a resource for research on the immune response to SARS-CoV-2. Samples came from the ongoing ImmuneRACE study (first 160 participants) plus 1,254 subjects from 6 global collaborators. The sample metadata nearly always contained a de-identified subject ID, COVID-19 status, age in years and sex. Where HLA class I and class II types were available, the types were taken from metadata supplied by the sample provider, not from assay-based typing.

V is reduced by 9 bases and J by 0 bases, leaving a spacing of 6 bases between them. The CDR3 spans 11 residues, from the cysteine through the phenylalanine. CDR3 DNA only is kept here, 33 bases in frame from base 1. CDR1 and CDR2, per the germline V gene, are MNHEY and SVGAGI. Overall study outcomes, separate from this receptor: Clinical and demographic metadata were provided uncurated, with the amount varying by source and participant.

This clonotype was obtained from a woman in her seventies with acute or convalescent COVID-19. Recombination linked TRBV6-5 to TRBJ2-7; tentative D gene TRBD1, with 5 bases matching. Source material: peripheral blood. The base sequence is TGTGCCAGTCAGGGCTCCTACGAGCAGTACTTC. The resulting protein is CASQGSYEQYF.